This TCR beta chain was documented in a study of response to subunit inactivated influenza vaccine (dated by TCRdb to 2016 to 2019). In the study overall: The study used deep quantitative T cell receptor repertoire profiling to track responses to a trivalent subunit inactivated influenza vaccine.

Looking up the germline V gene yields CDR1 SQVTM and CDR2 ANQGSEA. There are 13 amino acids in the CDR3, from cysteine to phenylalanine inclusive. The sequence is cut down to CDR3 DNA, 39 bases in frame from base 1. Between the V and J ends, shortened by 4 bases and 2 bases respectively, the junction contains 12 bases. A remark on this clonotype: The antigen it binds to is not known. No base-level quality is on record; no much larger clone is a single base apart.

General conclusions and limits of the study: The authors suggested that each seasonal influenza vaccination may recruit only a limited number of new T cells.

The library came from RT-PCR. The reads were generated on an Illumina HiSeq 2500. In TCRdb, the public reads were trimmed at Q25 with fastp and aligned with MiXCR, with productive beta chains retained. Rows with a matching CDR3 protein are joined into one entry that keeps the most common DNA and genes. The sample table contains fewer than 600,000 distinct CDR3 sequences; only one count was recorded for roughly 7.9% of them. The ten largest clones add up to about an eighth of the sample. The V and J genes are TRBV29-1 and TRBJ2-7, with the D segment identity uncertain. The sample here was PBMCs from blood, taken roughly 24 months after vaccination. This TCR was recovered from a man aged 45 to 70 who received an inactivated influenza vaccine. Donor details come from another sample of the same person, matched by shared clones. The CDR3 amino acid sequence is: CSVGLTNPYEQYF. The nucleotide sequence is given as TGCAGCGTTGGCCTCACGAACCCCTACGAGCAGTACTTC.